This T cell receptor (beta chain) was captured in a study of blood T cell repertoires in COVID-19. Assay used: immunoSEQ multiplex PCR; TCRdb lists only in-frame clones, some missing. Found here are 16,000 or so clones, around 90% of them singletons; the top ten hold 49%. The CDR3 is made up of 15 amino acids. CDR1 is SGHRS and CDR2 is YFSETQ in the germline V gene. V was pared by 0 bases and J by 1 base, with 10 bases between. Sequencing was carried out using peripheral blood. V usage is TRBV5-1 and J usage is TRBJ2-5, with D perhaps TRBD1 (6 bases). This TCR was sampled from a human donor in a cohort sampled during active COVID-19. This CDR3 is CASSLGTVPQETQYF. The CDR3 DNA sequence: TGCGCCAGCAGCTTGGGGACAGTACCCCAAGAGACCCAGTACTTC.